This TCR beta chain derives from a study of cytotoxic CD8 clonotypes in ibrutinib-treated CLL. Study in general: The samples contained a few hundred thousand productive templates on average. They also contained an average of approximately 100,000 productive rearrangements.

Libraries of TCR beta were made from roughly 1.8 micrograms of genomic DNA that came from cryopreserved PBMCs. Sequencing used immunoSEQ multiplex PCR; TCRdb keeps in-frame clones, though not all of them. The profile shows more than 110,000 clones, around 84% of them singletons. The CDR3 totals 13 residues. The V gene end was trimmed by 5 bases and the J gene end by 6 bases; junction bases not matched to a gene: 3. Germline V CDR1 and CDR2: MNHNS, SASEGT. Study-wide points: Rare overall, public clonotypes shrank or held steady under therapy.

As concerns this clone: The antigen is undetermined.

The sample consisted of PBMCs, taken after 36 months of ibrutinib treatment. The J gene is TRBJ2-2, the V gene TRBV6-1; TRBD1 agrees at 7 bases. The origin of this receptor is a human donor with chronic lymphocytic leukemia. In nucleotides, the CDR3 is TGTGCCAGCAGTCTTAGGGGGCCCGGGGAGCTGTTTTTT. Its protein product is CASSLRGPGELFF.